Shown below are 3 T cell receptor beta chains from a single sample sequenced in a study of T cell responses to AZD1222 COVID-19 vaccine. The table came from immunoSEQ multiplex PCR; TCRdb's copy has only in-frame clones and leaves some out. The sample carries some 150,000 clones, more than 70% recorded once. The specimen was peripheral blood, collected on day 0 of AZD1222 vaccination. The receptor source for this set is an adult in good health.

The CDR3 reads CASSPRSGTYTEAFF. The CDR3 nucleotides are TGTGCCAGCTCACCCCGGTCCGGGACCTACACTGAAGCTTTCTTT. The chain carries TRBV18 and TRBJ1-1; tentative D call: TRBD1 (5 bases). Trimming cost V 3 bases and J 3 bases, with 14 bases left between them. Per the germline V gene, CDR1 is KGHSH and CDR2 is LQKENI. This CDR3 is 15 amino acids long.

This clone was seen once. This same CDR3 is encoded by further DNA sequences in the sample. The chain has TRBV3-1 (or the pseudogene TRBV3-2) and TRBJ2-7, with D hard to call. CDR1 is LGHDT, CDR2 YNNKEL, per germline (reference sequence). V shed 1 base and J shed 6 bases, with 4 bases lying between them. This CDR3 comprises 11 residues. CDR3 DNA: TGTGCCAGCAGCCAAGCAGCCGAGCAGTACTTC. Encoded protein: CASSQAAEQYF.

CDR3 DNA: TGTGCCAGCGGGAGGACAGGGGATTCGCCCCAGCATTTT. Protein product: CASGRTGDSPQHF. This chain connects TRBV9 to TRBJ1-5; 9 nucleotides match TRBD1. Trimming took 7 bases from V and 9 from J; bases not matched to a gene: 8. Germline CDR1 SGDLS, CDR2 YYNGEE. This CDR3 contains 13 residues.